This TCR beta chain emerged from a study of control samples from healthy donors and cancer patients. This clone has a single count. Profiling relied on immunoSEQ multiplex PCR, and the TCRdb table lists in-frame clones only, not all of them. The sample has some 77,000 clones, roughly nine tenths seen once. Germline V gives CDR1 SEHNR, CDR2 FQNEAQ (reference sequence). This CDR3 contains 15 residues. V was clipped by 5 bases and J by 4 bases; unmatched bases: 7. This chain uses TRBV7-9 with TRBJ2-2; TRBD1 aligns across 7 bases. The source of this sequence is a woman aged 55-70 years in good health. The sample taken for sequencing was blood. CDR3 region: CASSPRQGGTGELFF. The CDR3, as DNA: TGTGCCAGCAGCCCCCGACAGGGCGGCACCGGGGAGCTGTTTTTT. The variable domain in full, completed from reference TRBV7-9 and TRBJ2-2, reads DTGVSQNPRHKITKRGQNVTFRCDPISEHNRLYWYRQTLGQGPEFLTYFQNEAQLEKSRLLSDRFSAERPKGSFSTLEIQRTEQGDSAMYLCASSPRQGGTGELFFGEGSRLTVL.